The T cell receptor (beta chain) described here comes from a study of T cell repertoires in cytomegalovirus infection. TCRdb re-derived calls from the reads in MiXCR, one entry per CDR3 protein. The sample has a few hundred thousand distinct CDR3 sequences; roughly 15% are singletons. With V trimmed by 5 bases and J by 4 bases, 4 bases remained unmatched. Germline CDR1 MGHDK, CDR2 SYGVNS. This CDR3 is built from 14 residues. This clonotype appeared a few times. This TCR derives from a human donor in good health (CMV status not recorded). Some clones in this sample may be carry-over from other donors' samples. The chain couples TRBV25-1 to TRBJ2-2; 7 nucleotides align to TRBD1. Material: PBMCs. The DNA of the CDR3 is TGTGCCAGCAGTCCTAGGGGGCGCACCGGGGAGCTGTTTTTT. As protein: CASSPRGRTGELFF.